This T cell receptor beta chain emerged from a study of blood T cell repertoires in COVID-19 (dated by TCRdb to 2018 to 2020). Describing the broader study: The collaborator samples originated in the United States, Italy and Spain and spanned the acute and convalescent phases of COVID-19. The repertoires were released in a freely available public database intended as a resource for research on the immune response to SARS-CoV-2. Where HLA class I and class II types were available, the types were taken from metadata supplied by the sample provider, not from assay-based typing. The samples were drawn from the first 160 participants of the ongoing ImmuneRACE study and from 1,254 subjects provided by 6 global collaborators. Deeply sampled blood TCRbeta repertoires from subjects exposed to, actively infected with, or recovered from COVID-19 were included in the dataset. The prospective study material was composed of cDNA or gDNA derived from T cells, B-cell-depleted T cells, or PBMCs. Sample metadata almost always included a de-identified subject ID, COVID-19 status, age in years and sex.

Enrolling through a virtual design, the prospective study's participants ranged in age from roughly 18 to 90 years and lived across roughly 23 United States geographic areas. In the prospective study, participants were assigned to cohorts based on the clinical history participants reported in a screening survey and a study questionnaire. ImmuneRACE Cohort 3 recovered participants were defined by two consecutive negative NP/OP PCR tests, healthcare professional clearance, or symptom resolution. Each participant in the prospective study had whole blood, serum and a nasopharyngeal or oropharyngeal swab collected by mobile phlebotomists. Over an approximately 2-month period, participants in the prospective study had the option of providing additional blood draws and questionnaires. Prospective study blood samples were shipped either frozen or at room temperature before DNA extraction. Between the V and J ends, shortened by 0 bases and 6 bases respectively, the junction contains 6 bases. The germline V gene (reference sequence) supplies CDR1 LNHDA and CDR2 SQIVND. The CDR3 runs 13 amino acids, cysteine and phenylalanine included. Just the 39-base CDR3 DNA is kept, in frame starting at base 1.

TCRbeta CDR3 regions were amplified from genomic DNA by means of the immunoSEQ Assay, a bias-controlled multiplex PCR. Concerning the study's data processing: The number of nucleated cells in each sample was estimated from the amplification of reference gene primers within the assay. To quantify the absolute abundance of each unique TCRbeta CDR3 rearrangement, sequence reads were collapsed and filtered. Productive Simpson clonality was computed per sample as the square root of Simpson's diversity index over productive rearrangements. TCRdb retrieved this table from immuneACCESS and kept in-frame rearrangements only. Not all clones are present; in checked studies, unresolved V genes account for under half, and no reason is known for the remainder. D and trimming were read from the DNA, whereas the V and J calls and clone size are those reported in that table. The table for this sample lists 150,000 or so clones; approximately 80% of them were counted only once. 4.5% to 7.5% of the sample comes from the top ten.

What the research found in general, with its limitations: How much clinical and demographic metadata was included differed by source and by participant, and the metadata was provided uncurated.

This clone was detected a few times. The antigen it recognizes is unknown. Within one base of it there is no much larger clone, and no base qualities were kept. The rearrangement combines TRBV19 with TRBJ1-5, with no confident D gene call. Specimen: PBMCs or T cells enriched from blood (not recorded which). The sequence was collected from a man between 35 and 55 years old who had recovered from COVID-19. The DNA is TGTGCCAGTAGTATAGATCGTGTTCAGCCCCAGCATTTT. It translates to CASSIDRVQPQHF.